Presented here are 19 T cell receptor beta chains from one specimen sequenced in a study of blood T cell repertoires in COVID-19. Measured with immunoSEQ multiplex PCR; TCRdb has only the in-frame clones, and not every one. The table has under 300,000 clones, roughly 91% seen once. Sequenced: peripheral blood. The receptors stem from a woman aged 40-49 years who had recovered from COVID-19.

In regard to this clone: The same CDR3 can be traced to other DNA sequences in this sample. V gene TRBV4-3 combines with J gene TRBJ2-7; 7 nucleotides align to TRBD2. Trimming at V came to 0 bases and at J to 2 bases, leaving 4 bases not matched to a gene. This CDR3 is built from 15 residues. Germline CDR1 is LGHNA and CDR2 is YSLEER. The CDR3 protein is CASSQEGRGTYEQYF. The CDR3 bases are TGCGCCAGCAGCCAAGAGGGGAGGGGCACCTACGAGCAGTACTTC.

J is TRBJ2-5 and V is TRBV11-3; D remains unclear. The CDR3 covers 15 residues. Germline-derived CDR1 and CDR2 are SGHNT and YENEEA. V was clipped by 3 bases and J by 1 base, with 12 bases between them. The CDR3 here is CASSFGDSFQETQYF. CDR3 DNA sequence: TGTGCCAGCAGCTTCGGAGACTCTTTCCAAGAGACCCAGTACTTC.

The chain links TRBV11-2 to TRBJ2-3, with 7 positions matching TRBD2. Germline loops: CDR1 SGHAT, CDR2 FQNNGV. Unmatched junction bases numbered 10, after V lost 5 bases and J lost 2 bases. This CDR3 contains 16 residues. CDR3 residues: CASSPRASGHTDTQYF. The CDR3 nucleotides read TGTGCCAGCAGCCCCCGGGCTAGCGGCCACACAGATACGCAGTATTTT.

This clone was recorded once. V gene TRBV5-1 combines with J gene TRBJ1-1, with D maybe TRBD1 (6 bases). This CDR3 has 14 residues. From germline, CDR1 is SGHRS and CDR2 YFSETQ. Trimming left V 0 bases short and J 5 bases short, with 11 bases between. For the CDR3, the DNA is TGCGCCAGCAGCTTGGGGGAGAGGGGGACTGAAGCTTTCTTT. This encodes CASSLGERGTEAFF.

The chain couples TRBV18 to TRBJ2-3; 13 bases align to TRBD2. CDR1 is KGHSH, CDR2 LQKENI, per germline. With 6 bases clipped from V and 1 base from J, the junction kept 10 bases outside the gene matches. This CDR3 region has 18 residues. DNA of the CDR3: TGTGCCAGCTCCCGGACTAGCGGGAGTTGGCCCGGCACAGATACGCAGTATTTT. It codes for CASSRTSGSWPGTDTQYF.

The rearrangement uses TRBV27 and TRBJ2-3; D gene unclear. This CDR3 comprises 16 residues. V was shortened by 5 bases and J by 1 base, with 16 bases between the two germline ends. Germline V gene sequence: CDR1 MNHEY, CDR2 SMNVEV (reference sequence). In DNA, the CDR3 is TGTGCCAGCAGTCCCTCCCTAGGTATGGGCACAGATACGCAGTATTTT. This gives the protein CASSPSLGMGTDTQYF.

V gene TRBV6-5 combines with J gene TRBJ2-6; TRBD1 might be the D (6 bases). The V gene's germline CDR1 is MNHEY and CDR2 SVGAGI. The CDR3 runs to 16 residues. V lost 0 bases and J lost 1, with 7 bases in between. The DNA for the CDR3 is TGTGCCAGCAGTTACTCAGGGGGATCTGGGGCCAACGTCCTGACTTTC. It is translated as CASSYSGGSGANVLTF.

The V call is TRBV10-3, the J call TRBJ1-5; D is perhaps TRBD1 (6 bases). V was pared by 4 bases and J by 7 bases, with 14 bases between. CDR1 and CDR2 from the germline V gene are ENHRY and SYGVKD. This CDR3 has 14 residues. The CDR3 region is CAISGGGRAQPQHF. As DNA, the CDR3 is TGTGCCATCAGTGGGGGGGGGCGGGCCCAGCCCCAGCATTTT.

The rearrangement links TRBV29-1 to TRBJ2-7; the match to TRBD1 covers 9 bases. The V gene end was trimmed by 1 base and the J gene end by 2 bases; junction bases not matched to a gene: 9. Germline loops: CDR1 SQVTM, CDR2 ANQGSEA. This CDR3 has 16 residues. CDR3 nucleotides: TGCAGCGTTGAAGGCGAGGTGGGACAGGGACCCTACGAGCAGTACTTC. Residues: CSVEGEVGQGPYEQYF.

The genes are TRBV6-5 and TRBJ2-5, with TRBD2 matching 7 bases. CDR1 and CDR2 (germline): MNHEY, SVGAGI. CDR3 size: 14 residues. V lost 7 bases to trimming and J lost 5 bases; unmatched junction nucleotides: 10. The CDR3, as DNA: TGTGCCAGCAAACCCACCAAGCGGGGTGAGACCCAGTACTTC. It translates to CASKPTKRGETQYF.

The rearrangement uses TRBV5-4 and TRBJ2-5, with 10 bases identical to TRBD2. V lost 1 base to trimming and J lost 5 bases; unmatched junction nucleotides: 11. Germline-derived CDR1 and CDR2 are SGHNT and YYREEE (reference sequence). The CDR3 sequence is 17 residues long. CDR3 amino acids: CASSLFHASGSAETQYF. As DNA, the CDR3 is TGTGCCAGCAGCTTGTTTCATGCTAGCGGGAGTGCGGAGACCCAGTACTTC.

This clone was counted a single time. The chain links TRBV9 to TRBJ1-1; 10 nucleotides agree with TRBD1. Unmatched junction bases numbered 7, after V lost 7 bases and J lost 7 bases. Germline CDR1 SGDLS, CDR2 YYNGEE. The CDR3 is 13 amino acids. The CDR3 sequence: CASATGGFGEAFF. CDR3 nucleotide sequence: TGTGCCAGCGCGACAGGGGGCTTTGGTGAAGCTTTCTTT.

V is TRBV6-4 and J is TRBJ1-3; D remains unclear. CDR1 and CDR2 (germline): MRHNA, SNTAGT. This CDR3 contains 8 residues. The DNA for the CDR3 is TGTCCCGTCGGTACCATATATTTT. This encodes CPVGTIYF.

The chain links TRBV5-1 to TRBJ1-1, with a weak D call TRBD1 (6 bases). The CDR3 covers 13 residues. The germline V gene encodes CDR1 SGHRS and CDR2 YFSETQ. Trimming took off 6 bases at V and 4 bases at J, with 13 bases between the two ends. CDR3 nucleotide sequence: TGCGCCAGCAAAGAGGGGGAACTCACTGAAGCTTTCTTT. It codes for CASKEGELTEAFF.

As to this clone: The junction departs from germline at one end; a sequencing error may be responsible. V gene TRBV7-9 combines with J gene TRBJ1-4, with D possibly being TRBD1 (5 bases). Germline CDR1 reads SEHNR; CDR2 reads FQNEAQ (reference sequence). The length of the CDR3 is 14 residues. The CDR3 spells CASSPPGANEKLFF. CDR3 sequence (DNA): TGTGCCAGCAGCCCCCCTGGGGCCAATGAGAAACTGTTTTTT.

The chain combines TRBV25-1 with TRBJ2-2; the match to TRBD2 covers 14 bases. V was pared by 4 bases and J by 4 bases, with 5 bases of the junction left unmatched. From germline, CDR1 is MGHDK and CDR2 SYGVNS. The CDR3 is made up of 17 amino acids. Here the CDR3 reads CASSGGLAGAGTGELFF. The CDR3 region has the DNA TGTGCCAGCAGTGGGGGACTAGCGGGAGCGGGCACCGGGGAGCTGTTTTTT.

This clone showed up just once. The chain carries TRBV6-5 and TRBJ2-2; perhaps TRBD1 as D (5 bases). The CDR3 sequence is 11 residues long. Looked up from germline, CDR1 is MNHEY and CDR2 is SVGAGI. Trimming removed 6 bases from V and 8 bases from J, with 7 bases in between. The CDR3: CASSNRGELFF. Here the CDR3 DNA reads TGTGCCAGCAGCAACAGGGGGGAGCTGTTTTTT.

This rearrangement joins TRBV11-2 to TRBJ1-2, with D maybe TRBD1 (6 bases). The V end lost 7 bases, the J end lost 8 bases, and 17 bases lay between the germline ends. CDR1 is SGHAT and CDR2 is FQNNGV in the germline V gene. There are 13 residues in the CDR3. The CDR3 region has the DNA TGTGCCAGCACCACGCTGGGACATGGGGGCTACACCTTC. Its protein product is CASTTLGHGGYTF.

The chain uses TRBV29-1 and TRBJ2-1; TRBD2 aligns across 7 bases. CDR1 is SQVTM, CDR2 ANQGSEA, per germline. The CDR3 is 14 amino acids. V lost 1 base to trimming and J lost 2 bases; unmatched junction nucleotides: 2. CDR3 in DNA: TGCAGCGTTGAAGGGGAGGGGACCTACAATGAGCAGTTCTTC. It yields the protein CSVEGEGTYNEQFF.